Listed below are T cell receptor beta chains from one sample, sequenced in a study of T cell repertoires in cytomegalovirus infection. TCRdb reprocessed the reads with MiXCR, giving one entry per CDR3 protein. Among 550,000 to 700,000 distinct CDR3 sequences, roughly 43% were seen once, and the ten largest hold about 46%. Their specific antigens are unknown. The source was cultured PBMCs, collected from culture after CMV antigen stimulation. These receptors were obtained from a human donor in good health (CMV status not recorded). Some clones in this sample may be carry-over from other donors' samples. Both conserved end residues are part of each CDR3. D genes are given only for firm matches. Size values are once, few and many counts, or a class for expanded clones, and some rows have none.

14 TRBJ1-1 TRBV7-9 - - TGTGCCAGCAGCTTAGCCAAGGCGAACACTGAAGCTTTCTTT CASSLAKANTEAFF
17 TRBJ2-1 TRBV7-6 many TRBD2 TGTGCCAGCAGCTTAAGGGGACTAGCGGGACCCTACAATGAGCAGTTCTTC CASSLRGLAGPYNEQFF
16 TRBJ2-1 TRBV7-9 - TRBD2 TGTGCCAGCAGCTCGGGACTAGCGGGGATCAGGGATGAGCAGTTCTTC CASSSGLAGIRDEQFF
14 TRBJ2-4 TRBV20-1 - TRBD1 TGCAGTGCCACTCCTCCGGGACAGGGCTACATTCAGTACTTC CSATPPGQGYIQYF
14 TRBJ1-2 TRBV7-6 few - TGTGCCAGCAGCTTAGACGGGGCCTCCTATGGCTACACCTTC CASSLDGASYGYTF
13 TRBJ2-1 TRBV6-2/TRBV6-3 few - TGTGCCAGCAGTTCCCCCCACGTGTATGAGCAGTTCTTC CASSSPHVYEQFF
13 TRBJ2-7 TRBV15 - - TGTGCCACCAGCATAGACAGGTCCTACGAGCAGTACTTC CATSIDRSYEQYF
13 TRBJ2-5 TRBV7-8 few TRBD1 TGTGCCAGCAGCTCTACAGGGGTGGAGACCCAGTACTTC CASSSTGVETQYF
14 TRBJ2-3 TRBV5-8 - TRBD1 TGTGCCAGCACCAAGGACAGGGTGACAGATACGCAGTATTTT CASTKDRVTDTQYF
15 TRBJ1-4 TRBV6-2/TRBV6-3 - - TGTGCCAGCAGGACGACGGGCCGCGGCTATGAAAAACTGTTTTTT CASRTTGRGYEKLFF